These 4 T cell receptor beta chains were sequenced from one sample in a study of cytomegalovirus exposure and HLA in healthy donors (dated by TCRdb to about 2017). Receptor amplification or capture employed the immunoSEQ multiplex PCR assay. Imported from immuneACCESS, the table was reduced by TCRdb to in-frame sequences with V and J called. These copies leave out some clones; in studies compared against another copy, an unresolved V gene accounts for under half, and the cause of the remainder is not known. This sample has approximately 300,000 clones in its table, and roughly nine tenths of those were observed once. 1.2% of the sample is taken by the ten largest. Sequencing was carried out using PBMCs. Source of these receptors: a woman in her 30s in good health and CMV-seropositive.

The DNA for the CDR3 is TGTGCCAGCAGTTTATATTCCCAGGGATACGAGCAGTACTTC. This gives the protein CASSLYSQGYEQYF. J is TRBJ2-7 and V is TRBV27; perhaps TRBD1 as D (5 bases). V dropped 1 base and J dropped 4 bases, with 11 bases sitting between them. CDR3 size: 14 residues. CDR1 is MNHEY and CDR2 is SMNVEV in the germline V gene (reference sequence).

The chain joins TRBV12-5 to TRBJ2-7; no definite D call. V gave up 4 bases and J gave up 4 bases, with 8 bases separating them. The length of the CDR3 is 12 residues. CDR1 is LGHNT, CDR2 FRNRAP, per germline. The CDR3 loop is CASGSSSYEQYF. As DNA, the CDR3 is TGTGCTAGTGGTTCTTCTAGTTACGAGCAGTACTTC. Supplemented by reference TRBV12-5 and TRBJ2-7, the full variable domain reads DARVTQTPRHKVTEMGQEVTMRCQPILGHNTVFWYRQTMMQGLELLAYFRNRAPLDDSGMPKDRFSAEMPDATLATLKIQPSEPRDSAVYFCASGSSSYEQYFGPGTRLTVT.

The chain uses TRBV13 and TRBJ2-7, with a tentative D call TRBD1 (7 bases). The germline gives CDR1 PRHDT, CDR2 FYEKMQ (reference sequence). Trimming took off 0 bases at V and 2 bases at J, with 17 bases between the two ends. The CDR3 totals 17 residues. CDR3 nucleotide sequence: TGTGCCAGCAGCTTAGGCCGGGAGACAGGGTTTACCTACGAGCAGTACTTC. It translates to CASSLGRETGFTYEQYF.

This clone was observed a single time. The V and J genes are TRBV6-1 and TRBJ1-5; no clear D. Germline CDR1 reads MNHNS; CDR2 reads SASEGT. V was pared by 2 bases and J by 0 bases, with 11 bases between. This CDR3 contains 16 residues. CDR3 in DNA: TGTGCCAGCAGTGAAAGACCAGGATATAGCAATCAGCCCCAGCATTTT. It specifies CASSERPGYSNQPQHF.